This passage covers 27 T cell receptor beta chains from one sample sequenced in a study of T cells after posttransplantation cyclophosphamide. The assay was immunoSEQ multiplex PCR, and TCRdb's table has in-frame clones only and misses some. The data hold tens of thousands of clones, with about 82% observed a single time. Material: PBMCs. These receptor sequences come from a woman aged 55-70 years with a blood cancer, CMV-positive, and with a related stem cell donor.

This chain joins TRBV25-1 and TRBJ1-2; D possibly corresponds to TRBD1 (5 bases). The germline CDR1 and CDR2 sequences are MGHDK and SYGVNS. The germline V and J ends were trimmed by 5 bases and 5 bases, with 12 bases remaining between them. The CDR3 spans 13 residues. The chain's CDR3 is CASSLGSGYGYTF. As DNA, the CDR3 is TGTGCCAGCAGTCTGGGTTCAGGGTATGGCTACACCTTC.

CDR3 sequence: CASSPRQESSHGYTF. In nucleotides, the CDR3 is TGTGCCAGCAGTCCCCGACAGGAATCGTCGCATGGCTACACCTTC. The V and J genes are TRBV27 and TRBJ1-2, with D tentatively TRBD1 (6 bases). The germline V gene has CDR1 MNHEY and CDR2 SMNVEV (reference sequence). Trimming pared 5 bases from V and 6 bases from J, leaving 19 bases between. The CDR3 runs 15 residues.

The sample holds one count of this clone. CDR3 protein: CAISEVRTGVEETQYF. For the CDR3, the DNA is TGTGCCATCAGTGAGGTCCGGACAGGGGTCGAAGAGACCCAGTACTTC. The chain uses TRBV10-3 and TRBJ2-5, with 9 bases lining up with TRBD1. The CDR3 runs to 16 residues. Germline V gives CDR1 ENHRY, CDR2 SYGVKD. V lost 2 bases to trimming and J lost 3 bases; unmatched junction nucleotides: 7.

V and J are TRBV6-6 and TRBJ1-4; 8 bases align to TRBD1. CDR1 is MNHNY, CDR2 SVGAGI, per germline (reference sequence). V shed 6 bases and J 3 bases; nucleotides not matched to a gene: 6. This CDR3 comprises 15 residues. In DNA form, the CDR3 reads TGTGCCAGCAGCCGAGGACAGGGCCCTAATGAAAAACTGTTTTTT. The encoded protein is CASSRGQGPNEKLFF.

The chain carries TRBV6-5 and TRBJ1-1; 8 nucleotides match TRBD1. CDR1 and CDR2 from the germline V gene are MNHEY and SVGAGI. This CDR3 comprises 14 residues. The V segment lost 6 bases and the J segment 2 bases; nucleotides outside the gene matches: 5. The CDR3 sequence: CASSYDRGNTEAFF. The CDR3 nucleotides are TGTGCCAGCAGCTACGACAGGGGTAACACTGAAGCTTTCTTT.

This clone was recorded a few times. The chain recombines TRBV6-1 with TRBJ1-5; D is uncertain. Germline-derived CDR1 and CDR2 are MNHNS and SASEGT. The CDR3 spans 15 residues. V lost 7 bases, J lost 6 bases, and 19 bases lay in between. CDR3 protein: CASTQPPVVSQPQHF. CDR3 sequence (DNA): TGTGCCAGCACACAGCCACCCGTTGTCAGTCAGCCCCAGCATTTT.

A single count supports this clone. The V and J genes are TRBV5-1 and TRBJ2-5, with D perhaps TRBD1 (5 bases). From germline, CDR1 is SGHRS and CDR2 YFSETQ. Trimming cost V 4 bases and J 5 bases, with 15 bases left between them. The CDR3 length is 14 residues. The CDR3 is CASSPGATQETQYF. CDR3 coding DNA: TGCGCCAGCAGCCCTGGGGCTACCCAGGAGACCCAGTACTTC.

The rearrangement joins TRBV6-5 to TRBJ2-1, with TRBD2 matching over 8 bases. V gave up 7 bases and J gave up 6 bases; unmatched junction bases: 11. There are 15 residues in the CDR3. From germline, CDR1 is MNHEY and CDR2 SVGAGI. CDR3 in DNA: TGTGCCAGCAATGAGATAGCGGGAATTTTCAATGAGCAGTTCTTC. It specifies CASNEIAGIFNEQFF.

This clone was found once. V usage is TRBV2 and J usage is TRBJ2-5, with 9 bases fitting TRBD2. This CDR3 has 13 amino acids. With V trimmed by 4 bases and J by 5 bases, 2 bases remained unmatched. Germline values: CDR1 SNHLY, CDR2 FYNNEI. CDR3 sequence (DNA): TGTGCCAGCAGTGTAGCGGGAGTGGAGACCCAGTACTTC. Its protein is CASSVAGVETQYF.

This clone was found a few times. V gene TRBV27 combines with J gene TRBJ2-7; a weak D match, TRBD1 (5 bases). Trimming cost V 2 bases and J 3 bases, with 8 bases left between them. The CDR3 is made up of 13 amino acids. Germline V CDR1 and CDR2: MNHEY, SMNVEV (reference sequence). The CDR3, as DNA: TGTGCCAGCAGTTTAAGGCAGGGCTACGAGCAGTACTTC. Its protein product is CASSLRQGYEQYF.

The chain combines TRBV6-5 with TRBJ1-1; TRBD1 might be the D (5 bases). The V end was cut by 7 bases, the J end by 4 bases, with 13 bases between. CDR1 and CDR2 (germline): MNHEY, SVGAGI. CDR3 length: 13 amino acids. Here the CDR3 reads CASKHPGGTEAFF. CDR3 DNA sequence: TGTGCCAGCAAACACCCGGGGGGCACTGAAGCTTTCTTT.

This chain links TRBV7-2 with TRBJ2-7; TRBD2 might be the D (6 bases). Germline-derived CDR1 and CDR2 are SGHTA and FQGNSA. This CDR3 has 15 amino acids. Trimming removed 0 bases at V and 1 base at J, with 10 bases between. CDR3 in amino acids: CASSLASGLSYEQYF. DNA of the CDR3: TGTGCCAGCAGCTTAGCTAGCGGCCTTTCCTACGAGCAGTACTTC.

The gene calls are TRBV19 and TRBJ2-7; 7 bases fit TRBD2. Germline V lookup: CDR1 LNHDA, CDR2 SQIVND (reference sequence). The CDR3 loop spans 13 amino acids. V lost 4 bases and J lost 3; bases outside the gene matches: 3. The chain's CDR3 is CASSRAGDYEQYF. The CDR3 DNA is TGTGCCAGTAGTAGGGCGGGAGACTACGAGCAGTACTTC.

This clone has a handful of counts. Compared with germline, one end of the junction differs, possibly owing to a read error. The CDR3 protein is CASEPGQASSNEQFF. CDR3 nucleotides: TGTGCCAGTGAACCGGGACAGGCCTCCTCCAATGAGCAGTTCTTC. The chain uses TRBV6-1 and TRBJ2-1, with 8 bases lining up with TRBD1. Germline values: CDR1 MNHNS, CDR2 SASEGT. The CDR3 length is 15 residues.

The chain has TRBV7-8 and TRBJ2-7; perhaps TRBD2 as D (6 bases). The CDR3 has 15 residues. V gave up 5 bases and J gave up 3 bases, with 17 bases separating them. CDR1 is SGHVS and CDR2 is FQNEAQ in the germline V gene. The CDR3 loop reads CASSPEGSGIYEQYF. For the CDR3, the DNA is TGTGCCAGCAGCCCCGAGGGTAGCGGAATCTACGAGCAGTACTTC.

This chain uses TRBV7-2 with TRBJ2-7; a weak D match, TRBD2 (6 bases). V gave up 6 bases and J gave up 3 bases, with 12 bases separating them. This CDR3 region has 13 residues. The germline gives CDR1 SGHTA, CDR2 FQGNSA. The DNA of the CDR3 is TGTGCCAGCAGTTCCCTGGGGGGCTACGAGCAGTACTTC. It translates to CASSSLGGYEQYF.

The chain uses TRBV9 and TRBJ1-1; 11 nucleotides align to TRBD1. The V segment lost 7 bases and the J segment 6 bases; nucleotides outside the gene matches: 11. The CDR3 sequence is 15 residues long. CDR1 SGDLS and CDR2 YYNGEE come from the germline V gene. CDR3 sequence: CASGTLKGQGAEAFF. CDR3 nucleotide sequence: TGTGCCAGCGGGACCCTTAAGGGACAGGGGGCTGAAGCTTTCTTT.

V gene TRBV10-3 combines with J gene TRBJ1-4; 8 nucleotides agree with TRBD1. V lost 4 bases to trimming and J lost 3 bases; unmatched junction nucleotides: 1. CDR1 and CDR2 (germline): ENHRY, SYGVKD. The CDR3 is made up of 14 amino acids. DNA of the CDR3: TGTGCCATCAGTGGGACAGGGTCTAATGAAAAACTGTTTTTT. It specifies CAISGTGSNEKLFF.

V and J are TRBV30 and TRBJ1-2; D perhaps matches TRBD1 (6 bases). V shed 1 base and J shed 8 bases, with 11 bases lying between them. The CDR3 runs 12 residues. Germline V gene data show CDR1 as GTSNPN and CDR2 as SVGIG (reference sequence). This CDR3 is CAWSGRGWGYTF. CDR3 nucleotide sequence: TGTGCCTGGAGTGGCAGGGGCTGGGGCTACACCTTC.

This clone was recorded a few times. The chain couples TRBV11-2 to TRBJ1-3; TRBD1 matches 8 bases. V shed 0 bases, J shed 4 bases, and the junction held 5 bases outside the gene matches. The V gene's germline CDR1 is SGHAT and CDR2 FQNNGV. The CDR3 extends over 16 amino acids. Here the CDR3 reads CASSLDTGGYGNTIYF. The CDR3 nucleotides read TGTGCCAGCAGCTTAGATACAGGGGGTTACGGAAACACCATATATTTT.

This chain links TRBV30 with TRBJ2-2; D might be TRBD2 (5 bases). This CDR3 region has 16 residues. CDR1 GTSNPN and CDR2 SVGIG come from the germline V gene (reference sequence). V lost 1 base, J lost 2 bases, and 14 bases lay in between. CDR3: CAWSEAVGSNTGELFF. The DNA of the CDR3 is TGTGCCTGGAGTGAAGCGGTTGGATCTAACACCGGGGAGCTGTTTTTT.

The chain couples TRBV15 to TRBJ1-3; 7 bases are a match to TRBD1. CDR1 and CDR2 from the germline V gene are LNHNV and YYDKDF (reference sequence). The CDR3 is made up of 17 amino acids. Trimming cost V 0 bases and J 6 bases; bases outside gene matches: 11. The CDR3 region has the DNA TGTGCCACCAGCAGAGATTTTGCGACAGGGTACTCAAACACCATATATTTT. Amino acid sequence: CATSRDFATGYSNTIYF.

The chain uses TRBV7-2 and TRBJ2-7; D ambiguous. Germline CDR1 is SGHTA and CDR2 is FQGNSA. Trimming removed 1 base at V and 0 bases at J, with 7 bases between. The CDR3 runs 14 residues. CDR3 sequence: CASSLVGYSYEQYF. DNA for the CDR3: TGTGCCAGCAGCTTAGTGGGCTACTCCTACGAGCAGTACTTC.

Comments on this clone: This same CDR3 is encoded by further DNA sequences in the sample. The V call is TRBV4-2, the J call TRBJ2-3, with 10 bases lining up with TRBD2. The CDR3 is 16 amino acids. Trimming at V came to 2 bases and at J to 2 bases, leaving 4 bases not matched to a gene. Germline V gives CDR1 LGHNA, CDR2 YNFKEQ. CDR3 loop: CASSQPGLAVTDTQYF. The CDR3 DNA reads TGTGCCAGCAGCCAACCAGGACTAGCGGTCACAGATACGCAGTATTTT.

This chain connects TRBV7-9 to TRBJ2-2; the D gene is possibly TRBD1 (6 bases). CDR1 SEHNR and CDR2 FQNEAQ come from the germline V gene (reference sequence). Trimming pared 2 bases from V and 1 base from J, leaving 8 bases between. The CDR3 contains 15 residues. The CDR3 region is CASSLKQGNTGELFF. The CDR3, as DNA: TGTGCCAGCAGCTTAAAACAGGGGAACACCGGGGAGCTGTTTTTT.

This chain joins TRBV27 and TRBJ2-1; D possibly corresponds to TRBD2 (6 bases). The CDR3 has 14 amino acids. Trimming took off 5 bases at V and 7 bases at J, with 15 bases between the two ends. Germline-derived CDR1 and CDR2 are MNHEY and SMNVEV (reference sequence). This CDR3 is CASSKDYEGNEQFF. In DNA, the CDR3 is TGTGCCAGCAGTAAGGACTACGAGGGAAATGAGCAGTTCTTC.

This clone has a handful of counts. The V call is TRBV30, the J call TRBJ2-7; 11 nucleotides match TRBD2. Germline CDR1 and CDR2: GTSNPN and SVGIG (reference sequence). V trimming: 1 base; J trimming: 6 bases; junction bases outside the gene matches: 11. The CDR3 sequence is 16 residues long. The CDR3 spells CAWSGTRLAGGSEQYF. As DNA, the CDR3 is TGTGCCTGGAGTGGGACTCGGCTAGCGGGAGGATCCGAGCAGTACTTC. The entire variable domain, with the rest obtained from reference TRBV30 and TRBJ2-7, is as follows: SQTIHQWPATLVQPVGSPLSLECTVEGTSNPNLYWYRQAAGRGLQLLFYSVGIGQISSEVPQNLSASRPQDRQFILSSKKLLLSDSGFYLCAWSGTRLAGGSEQYFGPGTRLTVT.